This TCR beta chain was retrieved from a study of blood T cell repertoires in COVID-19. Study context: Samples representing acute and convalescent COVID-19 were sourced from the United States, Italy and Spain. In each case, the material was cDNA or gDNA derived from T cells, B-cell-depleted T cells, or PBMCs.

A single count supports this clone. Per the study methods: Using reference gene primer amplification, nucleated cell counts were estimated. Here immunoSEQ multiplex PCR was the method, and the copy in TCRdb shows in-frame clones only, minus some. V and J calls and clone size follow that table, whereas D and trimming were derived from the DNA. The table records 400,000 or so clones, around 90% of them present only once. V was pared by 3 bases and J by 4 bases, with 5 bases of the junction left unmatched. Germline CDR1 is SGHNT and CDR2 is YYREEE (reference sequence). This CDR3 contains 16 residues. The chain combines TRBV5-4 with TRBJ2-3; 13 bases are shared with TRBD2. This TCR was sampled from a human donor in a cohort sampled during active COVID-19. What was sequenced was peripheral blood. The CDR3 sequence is CASSSTSGRAADTQYF. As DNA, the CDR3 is TGTGCCAGCAGCTCCACTAGCGGGAGGGCCGCAGATACGCAGTATTTT.